This is a list of T cell receptor beta chains from one sample in a study of CD8 T cells in ankylosing spondylitis. TCRdb analysed the 5' RACE reads with MiXCR anew, one entry per CDR3 protein. The table records 250,000 or so distinct CDR3 sequences, 18% of them present only once. What was sequenced was blood, either unsorted or a sorted T cell fraction (not recorded which). The receptors were gathered from a male donor with ankylosing spondylitis or in good health (not recorded which). Both conserved end residues are part of each CDR3. Fields, in order: D gene, CDR3 length, J gene, V gene, clone size, CDR3 protein, CDR3 DNA. D genes are given only for firm matches. Clone size, where shown, is once, few, many, or a class for clones that have expanded.

TRBD2,17,TRBJ2-7,TRBV12-3/TRBV12-4,NA,CASSPPGLASGSYEQYF,TGTGCCAGCAGTCCCCCGGGGTTGGCTAGCGGGAGCTACGAGCAGTACTTC
TRBD2,15,TRBJ2-7,TRBV12-5,NA,CASGLVRGTTHEQYF,TGTGCTAGTGGTTTGGTACGCGGGACTACCCACGAGCAGTACTTC
TRBD2,15,TRBJ2-3,TRBV20-1,NA,CSARDPAGATDTQYF,TGCAGTGCTAGAGATCCAGCGGGAGCGACAGATACGCAGTATTTT
NA,15,TRBJ2-3,TRBV20-1,NA,CSARDSGRRSDTQYF,TGCAGTGCTAGAGATTCCGGGAGAAGGTCAGATACGCAGTATTTT
NA,15,TRBJ2-2,TRBV20-1,NA,CSAVAGQDNTGELFF,TGCAGTGCCGTAGCGGGACAGGACAACACCGGGGAGCTGTTTTTT
TRBD1,17,TRBJ2-1,TRBV5-4,NA,CASSLGTGPLSYNEQFF,TGTGCCAGCAGCTTGGGGACAGGGCCACTCTCCTACAATGAGCAGTTCTTC
NA,15,TRBJ2-1,TRBV5-5,NA,CASSLTLLIINEQFF,TGTGCCAGCAGCCTGACATTGTTAATTATAAATGAGCAGTTCTTC
NA,14,TRBJ1-1,TRBV2,NA,CASSAWGGDTEAFF,TGTGCCAGCAGTGCTTGGGGAGGAGATACTGAAGCTTTCTTT
NA,15,TRBJ2-3,TRBV25-1,few,CASSNPAGLTDTQYF,TGTGCCAGCAGTAACCCGGCGGGGCTAACAGATACGCAGTATTTT
NA,16,TRBJ1-4,TRBV11-2,few,CASSLVPGGVNEKLFF,TGTGCCAGCAGCTTAGTCCCGGGAGGCGTTAATGAAAAACTGTTTTTT
NA,15,TRBJ2-4,TRBV28,few,CASSEMGRTKNIQYF,TGTGCCAGCTCCGAGATGGGGCGGACCAAAAACATTCAGTACTTC
NA,11,TRBJ1-2,TRBV29-1,NA,CSVDGGEGYTF,TGCAGCGTTGATGGGGGGGAGGGCTACACCTTC
TRBD2,14,TRBJ2-4,TRBV27,NA,CASSSTAGVRIQYF,TGTGCCAGCAGTTCAACAGCGGGAGTTCGCATTCAGTACTTC
NA,12,TRBJ1-2,TRBV20-1,few,CSARRQVYGYTF,TGCAGTGCTAGAAGACAGGTCTATGGCTACACCTTC
NA,12,TRBJ2-7,TRBV24-1,few,CATSDGSYEQYF,TGTGCCACCAGTGACGGGTCCTACGAGCAGTACTTC
NA,15,TRBJ2-1,TRBV4-3,few,CASSVGTRFYNEQFF,TGCGCCAGCAGCGTGGGGACCAGGTTTTACAATGAGCAGTTCTTC
NA,14,TRBJ2-7,TRBV12-3/TRBV12-4,many,CASSLGEQGYEQYF,TGTGCCAGCAGTTTGGGGGAACAGGGATACGAGCAGTACTTC
TRBD1,15,TRBJ2-1,TRBV5-5,NA,CASGGYRGLNDEQFF,TGTGCCAGCGGAGGGTACAGGGGGCTTAACGATGAGCAGTTCTTC
NA,16,TRBJ2-7,TRBV14,many,CASSQDRPGLVHEQYF,TGTGCCAGCAGCCAAGATAGGCCTGGCTTAGTCCACGAGCAGTACTTC
NA,18,TRBJ2-3,TRBV12-3/TRBV12-4,NA,CASSSGVIREIGTDTQYF,TGTGCCAGCAGTAGTGGGGTCATTAGAGAGATTGGCACAGATACGCAGTATTTT
NA,15,TRBJ1-3,TRBV29-1,few,CSVEDVGETGNTIYF,TGCAGCGTTGAAGATGTCGGGGAGACTGGAAACACCATATATTTT
NA,16,TRBJ2-1,TRBV6-2/TRBV6-3,many,CASSYSWQQSYNEQFF,TGTGCCAGCAGTTACTCTTGGCAGCAGTCCTACAATGAGCAGTTCTTC
TRBD1,16,TRBJ2-6,TRBV6-5,NA,CASSYSTGVGANVLTF,TGTGCCAGCAGTTACTCAACAGGGGTTGGGGCCAACGTCCTGACTTTC
NA,13,TRBJ2-3,TRBV6-6,NA,CASSLTGSDTQYF,TGTGCCAGCAGTCTTACAGGGTCAGATACGCAGTATTTT
TRBD1,16,TRBJ2-2,TRBV29-1,many,CSVEEMGQGAVGELFF,TGCAGCGTTGAAGAGATGGGACAGGGGGCCGTCGGGGAGCTGTTTTTT
NA,17,TRBJ2-2,TRBV5-1,many,CASSLAPAGPNTGELFF,TGCGCCAGCAGCTTGGCTCCGGCGGGACCCAACACCGGGGAGCTGTTTTTT
NA,13,TRBJ2-7,TRBV19,NA,CASSIDSPYEQYF,TGTGCCAGTAGTATTGACAGTCCCTACGAGCAGTACTTC
NA,14,TRBJ2-7,TRBV24-1,NA,CATSDPRGGHEQYF,TGTGCCACCAGTGACCCCCGAGGCGGACACGAGCAGTACTTC
NA,15,TRBJ2-5,TRBV2,NA,CASSDPRQFQETQYF,TGTGCCAGCAGTGATCCGCGGCAATTTCAGGAGACCCAGTACTTC
TRBD1,13,TRBJ2-7,TRBV29-1,few,CSVRTGVSLEQYF,TGCAGCGTCCGGACAGGGGTATCGCTCGAGCAGTACTTC
TRBD2,17,TRBJ2-1,TRBV5-1,few,CASSLWVLAGTYNEQFF,TGCGCCAGCAGCTTGTGGGTCCTAGCGGGAACCTACAATGAGCAGTTCTTC
NA,14,TRBJ2-2,TRBV12-3/TRBV12-4,many,CATHGGLMAGELFF,TGTGCCACCCACGGAGGGCTGATGGCCGGGGAGCTGTTTTTT
TRBD2,16,TRBJ2-7,TRBV5-5,NA,CASSRQLATLSYEQYF,TGTGCCAGCAGCCGCCAACTAGCGACCTTATCCTACGAGCAGTACTTC
NA,14,TRBJ2-3,TRBV12-3/TRBV12-4,few,CASSLFGKTDTQYF,TGTGCCAGCAGTTTATTCGGGAAAACAGATACGCAGTATTTT
TRBD2,16,TRBJ2-1,TRBV10-2,NA,CASVGTSGRSLNEQFF,TGCGCCAGCGTTGGGACTAGCGGGAGGTCCCTCAATGAGCAGTTCTTC
TRBD1,13,TRBJ2-1,TRBV29-1,many,CSVADRAPNEQFF,TGCAGCGTAGCCGACAGGGCGCCGAATGAGCAGTTCTTC
TRBD1,12,TRBJ1-1,TRBV10-3,NA,CAIRATGWEAFF,TGTGCCATCAGGGCGACAGGGTGGGAAGCTTTCTTT
NA,9,TRBJ2-1,TRBV7-3,NA,CASNGEQFF,TGTGCCAGCAACGGTGAGCAGTTCTTC
TRBD2,14,TRBJ2-1,TRBV6-1,NA,CASSLAGERNEQFF,TGTGCCAGCAGTCTAGCGGGAGAAAGGAATGAGCAGTTCTTC
NA,12,TRBJ2-7,TRBV20-1,NA,CRAGQLSYEQYF,TGCAGAGCTGGACAGCTCTCCTACGAGCAGTACTTC
NA,12,TRBJ1-6,TRBV27,few,CASSTRDSPLHF,TGTGCCAGCAGTACGAGGGATTCACCCCTCCACTTT
TRBD1,15,TRBJ1-4,TRBV5-1,NA,CASSYTGTGLEKLFF,TGCGCCAGCAGTTATACCGGGACAGGATTAGAAAAACTGTTTTTT
NA,13,TRBJ2-7,TRBV27,NA,CASSLRQYYEQYF,TGTGCCAGCAGTTTACGGCAGTACTACGAGCAGTACTTC
NA,13,TRBJ1-2,TRBV12-3/TRBV12-4,NA,CASSLSEGSGYTF,TGTGCCAGCAGTTTATCCGAGGGTAGTGGCTACACCTTC
TRBD1,14,TRBJ2-7,TRBV2,NA,CASRLQGLPYEQYF,TGTGCCAGCAGGCTACAGGGGTTACCCTACGAGCAGTACTTC
NA,12,TRBJ2-7,TRBV5-1,NA,CASSLFGVEQYF,TGCGCCAGCAGCTTGTTTGGGGTCGAGCAGTACTTC
NA,13,TRBJ2-5,TRBV10-2,few,CASRGYRQETQYF,TGCGCCAGCCGGGGGTACAGGCAAGAGACCCAGTACTTC
TRBD1,15,TRBJ1-5,TRBV29-1,few,CSVSGPGGDVQPQHF,TGCAGCGTTTCTGGGCCAGGGGGAGACGTTCAGCCCCAGCATTTT
NA,14,TRBJ2-7,TRBV15,NA,CATSRDRGAYEQYF,TGTGCCACCAGCAGAGATCGTGGGGCCTACGAGCAGTACTTC
NA,12,TRBJ2-3,TRBV4-1,many,CASSLTGDTQYF,TGTGCCAGCAGTCTAACGGGAGATACGCAGTATTTT
NA,16,TRBJ2-6,TRBV10-3,few,CAISGLGFSGANVLTF,TGTGCCATCAGTGGTCTAGGATTCTCTGGGGCCAACGTCCTGACTTTC
TRBD2,15,TRBJ2-3,TRBV29-1,NA,CSVEGGSKSTDTQYF,TGCAGCGTTGAAGGCGGGAGCAAGAGCACAGATACGCAGTATTTT
TRBD2,16,TRBJ2-2,TRBV5-8,many,CASSFRTSQDTGELFF,TGTGCCAGCAGCTTCCGGACTAGCCAAGACACCGGGGAGCTGTTTTTT
NA,14,TRBJ1-5,TRBV7-9,NA,CASSFSDRSQPQHF,TGTGCCAGCAGCTTCTCTGACCGAAGTCAGCCCCAGCATTTT
NA,14,TRBJ2-7,TRBV20-1,many,CSAREPEGTYEQYF,TGCAGTGCTAGAGAGCCGGAGGGGACCTACGAGCAGTACTTC
NA,16,TRBJ2-1,TRBV4-3,many,CASSHGPGPHYNEQFF,TGCGCCAGCAGCCACGGGCCAGGGCCCCACTACAATGAGCAGTTCTTC
TRBD2,17,TRBJ2-7,TRBV7-8,many,CASSPTLTSVRTYEQYF,TGTGCCAGCAGCCCAACCCTAACTAGCGTCAGAACCTACGAGCAGTACTTC
TRBD2,18,TRBJ2-2,TRBV5-1,many,CASSLGLAGGRDTGELFF,TGCGCCAGCAGCTTAGGACTAGCGGGAGGTCGAGACACCGGGGAGCTGTTTTTT
TRBD1,15,TRBJ2-7,TRBV29-1,NA,CSVFGRHRGIGEQYF,TGCAGCGTTTTTGGGCGTCACAGGGGAATAGGCGAGCAGTACTTC